This TCR beta chain appears in the sequencing data of a study of blood T cell repertoires in COVID-19. The wider study: Sites across the United States, Italy and Spain contributed samples from acute and convalescent COVID-19. T cells, B-cell-depleted T cells, or PBMCs provided the cDNA or gDNA that served as material.

As originally analysed: Reference gene primers were amplified, and this amplification served to estimate nucleated cell counts. The assay was immunoSEQ multiplex PCR, and TCRdb's table has in-frame clones only and misses some. The V and J calls and clone size come from that table; D and trimming were worked out from the DNA. The sample contains some 200,000 clones, 85% to 90% of which appear only once. The CDR3 runs to 19 residues. Germline V gene data show CDR1 as MGHRA and CDR2 as YSYEKL. Trimming stripped 2 bases from V and 4 bases from J, with 26 bases between. This chain links TRBV4-1 with TRBJ1-1; D is unresolved. Input material: peripheral blood. The TCR originated in a man aged 50 to 60 with acute or convalescent COVID-19. The CDR3 nucleotides read TGCGCCAGCAGCCAAACCCCCCTGACAAGCCTGGCCCGATCCACTGAAGCTTTCTTT. Protein sequence: CASSQTPLTSLARSTEAFF.